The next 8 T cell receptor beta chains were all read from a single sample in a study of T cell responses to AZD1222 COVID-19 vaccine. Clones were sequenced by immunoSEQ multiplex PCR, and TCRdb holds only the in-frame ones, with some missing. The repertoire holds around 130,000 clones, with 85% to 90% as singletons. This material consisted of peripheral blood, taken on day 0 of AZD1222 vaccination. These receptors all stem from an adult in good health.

The CDR3 DNA follows: TGTGCCAGCAGCCCACGGGAGATCCTCAATTCACCCCTCCACTTT. This translates into CASSPREILNSPLHF. This sequence joins TRBV7-2 and TRBJ1-6, with no clear D. The germline CDR1 and CDR2 sequences are SGHTA and FQGNSA. CDR3 size: 15 residues. The V and J ends lost 5 bases and 7 bases respectively, with 15 bases between them.

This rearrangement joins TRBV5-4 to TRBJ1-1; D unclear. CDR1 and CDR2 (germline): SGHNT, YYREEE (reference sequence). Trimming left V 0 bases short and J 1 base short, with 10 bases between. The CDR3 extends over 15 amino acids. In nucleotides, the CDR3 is TGTGCCAGCAGCTTGGGGGTGGGGAGGAACACTGAAGCTTTCTTT. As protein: CASSLGVGRNTEAFF.

As DNA, the CDR3 is TGTGCCAGCAGCGTAGGAAGAGGGAACTATGGCTACACCTTC. Protein product: CASSVGRGNYGYTF. The chain has TRBV9 and TRBJ1-2; D is unclear. Per the germline V gene, CDR1 is SGDLS and CDR2 is YYNGEE. V gave up 0 bases and J gave up 2 bases, with 8 bases separating them. This CDR3 has 14 residues.

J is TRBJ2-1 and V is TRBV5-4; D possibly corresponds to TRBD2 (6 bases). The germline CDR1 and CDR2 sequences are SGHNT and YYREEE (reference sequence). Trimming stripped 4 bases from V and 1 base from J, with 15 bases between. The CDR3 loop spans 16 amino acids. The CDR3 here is CASSPVGSRSYNEQFF. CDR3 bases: TGTGCCAGCAGCCCAGTCGGGAGCCGGTCCTACAATGAGCAGTTCTTC.

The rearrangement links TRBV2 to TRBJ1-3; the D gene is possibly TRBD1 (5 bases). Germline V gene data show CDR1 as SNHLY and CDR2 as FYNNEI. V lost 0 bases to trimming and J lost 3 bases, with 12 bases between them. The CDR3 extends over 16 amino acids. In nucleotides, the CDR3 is TGTGCCAGCAGTGAAGCGCGGGGCTCCTTTGGAAACACCATATATTTT. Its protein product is CASSEARGSFGNTIYF.

The chain's CDR3 is CASSQDQGGGGYTF. CDR3 DNA sequence: TGTGCCAGCAGCCAAGATCAGGGGGGAGGCGGCTACACCTTC. The gene calls are TRBV4-2 and TRBJ1-2, with TRBD1 matching over 7 bases. CDR3 length: 14 amino acids. V was clipped by 0 bases and J by 8 bases; unmatched bases: 6. Germline V gene data show CDR1 as LGHNA and CDR2 as YNFKEQ.

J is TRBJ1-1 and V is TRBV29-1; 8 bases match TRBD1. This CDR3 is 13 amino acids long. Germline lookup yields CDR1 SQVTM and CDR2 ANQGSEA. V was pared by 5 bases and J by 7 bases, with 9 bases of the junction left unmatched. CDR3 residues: CSVFGQGGIEAFF. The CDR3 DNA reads TGCAGCGTTTTTGGACAGGGTGGGATTGAAGCTTTCTTT.

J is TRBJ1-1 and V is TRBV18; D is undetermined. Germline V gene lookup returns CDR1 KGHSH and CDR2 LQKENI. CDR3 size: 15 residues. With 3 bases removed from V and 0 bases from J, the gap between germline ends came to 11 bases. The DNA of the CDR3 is TGTGCCAGCTCACCGCAAAAGGGAATGAACACTGAAGCTTTCTTT. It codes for CASSPQKGMNTEAFF.